This entry concerns a single TCR beta chain. Its specificity is unknown. This sample is drawn from a study of cytomegalovirus exposure and HLA in healthy donors. Study results and limitations: What TCR beta sequences reportedly achieved was accurate prediction of HLA-A and HLA-B alleles in most subjects.

Germline V gene sequence: CDR1 LGHNA, CDR2 YNFKEQ. With V trimmed by 4 bases and J by 2 bases, 7 bases remained unmatched. The CDR3 is 16 residues long. Both 60 Vbeta primers and 13 Jbeta primers went into the PCR. The data were produced by immunoSEQ multiplex PCR, yet TCRdb's version contains in-frame clones alone and is incomplete. Found here are some 130,000 clones, more than 9.5% of them singletons; the top ten hold approximately 1.7%. J is TRBJ2-3 and V is TRBV4-2; 9 positions agree with TRBD2. The sample was PBMCs. This receptor was identified in a man between 45 and 60 years old in good health and CMV-seronegative. The CDR3 DNA reads TGTGCCAGCAGCCGGTCCCGCGGGGGGGTCACAGATACGCAGTATTTT. As protein: CASSRSRGGVTDTQYF.